The 10 T cell receptor beta chains below were found in one sample sequenced in a study of chronic HIV infection and antiretroviral therapy. TCRdb ran MiXCR on the 5' RACE reads and lists one entry per CDR3 protein. The table has over 40,000 distinct CDR3 sequences, over 15% seen once; the top ten hold approximately 2.8%. The sequenced sample consisted of peripheral blood. These receptors were collected from an adult who had HIV and had not received antiretroviral therapy, or was an uninfected healthy control (not recorded which).

The table lists this clonotype with a few counts. The CDR3 DNA reads as TGCAGTGCTAGACCCAGGGGGCCGGGACAGCCCCAGCATTTT. Its translation: CSARPRGPGQPQHF. The rearrangement joins TRBV20-1 to TRBJ1-5, with 8 bases identical to TRBD1. Germline lookup yields CDR1 DFQATT and CDR2 SNEGSKA (reference sequence). This CDR3 contains 14 residues. V lost 2 bases to trimming and J lost 7 bases; unmatched junction nucleotides: 7.

This clonotype was seen more than once but under ten times. The chain is built from TRBV14 and TRBJ1-1; D gene ambiguous. CDR1 SGHDN and CDR2 FVKESK come from the germline V gene. Trimming removed 2 bases from V and 3 bases from J, with 25 bases in between. The CDR3 sequence is 19 residues long. The CDR3 nucleotides read TGTGCCAGCAGCCAAAACCACTTCCGGGCTAGAAATAAACACACTGAAGCTTTCTTT. Its translation: CASSQNHFRARNKHTEAFF.

The sample holds many counts of this clonotype. The chain has TRBV6-5 and TRBJ1-1, with D uncertain. Between the trimmed V and J ends, which lost 3 bases and 2 bases, there was a span of 10 bases. CDR3 length: 14 amino acids. Germline assignment: CDR1 MNHEY and CDR2 SVGAGI. This chain's CDR3 is CASSYSGLNTEAFF. CDR3 sequence (DNA): TGTGCCAGCAGTTATTCGGGCCTTAACACTGAAGCTTTCTTT.

The V call is TRBV7-2, the J call TRBJ1-5; no reliable D call. The V end lost 2 bases, the J end lost 4 bases, and 6 bases lay between the germline ends. This CDR3 has 13 amino acids. Germline V gives CDR1 SGHTA, CDR2 FQGNSA. CDR3 in DNA: TGTGCCAGCAGCTTAACCTGGAATCAGCCCCAGCATTTT. The encoded protein is CASSLTWNQPQHF. Variable domain in full (rest from reference TRBV7-2 and TRBJ1-5): GAGVSQSPSNKVTEKGKDVELRCDPISGHTALYWYRQSLGQGLEFLIYFQGNSAPDKSGLPSDRFSAERTGGSVSTLTIQRTQQEDSAVYLCASSLTWNQPQHFGDGTRLSIL.

In its sample, this clonotype was seen a few times. The chain links TRBV28 to TRBJ2-1; a possible D gene is TRBD2 (5 bases). V dropped 8 bases and J dropped 4 bases, with 9 bases sitting between them. This CDR3 comprises 12 residues. Germline loops: CDR1 MDHEN, CDR2 SYDVKM. CDR3 protein: CASAPGYNEQFF. The CDR3 DNA is TGTGCCAGCGCCCCGGGGTACAATGAGCAGTTCTTC.

This clonotype was counted a single time. This chain uses TRBV7-3 with TRBJ2-1, with 9 bases aligning to TRBD2. Germline assignment: CDR1 SGHTA and CDR2 FQGTGA. This CDR3 region has 16 residues. After removal of 0 bases from V and 2 bases from J, the junction contained 2 bases not matched to a gene. The DNA for the CDR3 is TGTGCCAGCAGCTTAACGGCGGGGGGGGCCTACAATGAGCAGTTCTTC. It codes for CASSLTAGGAYNEQFF.

V and J are TRBV28 and TRBJ1-2; 7 bases are shared with TRBD1. This CDR3 has 15 residues. V trimming: 5 bases; J trimming: 5 bases; junction bases outside the gene matches: 11. Germline-derived CDR1 and CDR2 are MDHEN and SYDVKM. In DNA, the CDR3 is TGTGCCAGCAGTCCCACCCCGGGACAGCTATATGGCTACACCTTC. Protein: CASSPTPGQLYGYTF.

The chain links TRBV2 to TRBJ2-2; D is undetermined. CDR3 length: 14 residues. Trimming took off 5 bases at V and 2 bases at J, with 9 bases between the two ends. CDR1 and CDR2 from the germline V gene are SNHLY and FYNNEI. CDR3 DNA sequence: TGTGCCAGCAGTCTCCGAGCCAACACCGGGGAGCTGTTTTTT. Residues: CASSLRANTGELFF.

The chain is built from TRBV11-1 and TRBJ2-1, with TRBD1 identical over 7 bases. This CDR3 is built from 16 residues. CDR1 and CDR2 (germline): SGHAT, FQDESV (reference sequence). V dropped 2 bases and J dropped 5; count of bases not matched to a gene: 9. The CDR3: CASSLTGTVYDNEQFF. In DNA, the CDR3 is TGTGCCAGCAGCTTAACCGGGACAGTATATGACAATGAGCAGTTCTTC.

DNA of the CDR3: TGTGCCAGCAGCTTAGCGGTAGCCCAGCCCCAGCATTTT. It yields the protein CASSLAVAQPQHF. This chain links TRBV7-2 with TRBJ1-5; D uncertain. The CDR3 runs 13 residues. Germline CDR1 reads SGHTA; CDR2 reads FQGNSA. Trimming stripped 0 bases from V and 7 bases from J, with 7 bases between.